This record looks at one TCR beta chain sequence and its context. This record belongs to a study of blood T cell repertoires in COVID-19. For the study at large: The analysed material was cDNA or gDNA that came from T cells, B-cell-depleted T cells, or PBMCs.

CDR1 SGHRS and CDR2 YFSETQ come from the germline V gene. V gave up 0 bases and J gave up 14 bases, with 18 bases separating them. This CDR3 contains 14 residues. Original processing methods: It was from reference gene primer amplification that nucleated cell counts were estimated. Assay used: immunoSEQ multiplex PCR; TCRdb lists only in-frame clones, some missing. V, J and clone size were drawn from that table, and D and trimming were deduced from the DNA. The profile shows some 200,000 clones, roughly 85% of them singletons. The V gene is TRBV5-1, the J gene TRBJ2-1, with a possible D match to TRBD2 (6 bases). Sequenced: peripheral blood. This receptor was taken from a woman aged 60-75 years with acute or convalescent COVID-19. The CDR3 sequence is CASSLDQGGEKEFF. The CDR3, as DNA: TGCGCCAGCAGCTTGGACCAGGGCGGGGAGAAGGAGTTCTTC.